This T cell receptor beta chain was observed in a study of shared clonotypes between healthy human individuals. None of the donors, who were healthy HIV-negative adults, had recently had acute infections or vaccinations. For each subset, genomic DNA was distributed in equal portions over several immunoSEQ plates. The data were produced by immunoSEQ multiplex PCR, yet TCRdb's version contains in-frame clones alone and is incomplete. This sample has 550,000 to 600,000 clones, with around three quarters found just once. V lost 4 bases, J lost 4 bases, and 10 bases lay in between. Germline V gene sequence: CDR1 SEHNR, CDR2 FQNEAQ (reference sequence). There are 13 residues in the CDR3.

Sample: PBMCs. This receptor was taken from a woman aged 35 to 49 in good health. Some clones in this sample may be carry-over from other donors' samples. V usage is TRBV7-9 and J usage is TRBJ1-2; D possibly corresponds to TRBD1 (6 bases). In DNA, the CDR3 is TGTGCCAGCAGCTACACAGGGACCTATGGCTACACCTTC. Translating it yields CASSYTGTYGYTF.